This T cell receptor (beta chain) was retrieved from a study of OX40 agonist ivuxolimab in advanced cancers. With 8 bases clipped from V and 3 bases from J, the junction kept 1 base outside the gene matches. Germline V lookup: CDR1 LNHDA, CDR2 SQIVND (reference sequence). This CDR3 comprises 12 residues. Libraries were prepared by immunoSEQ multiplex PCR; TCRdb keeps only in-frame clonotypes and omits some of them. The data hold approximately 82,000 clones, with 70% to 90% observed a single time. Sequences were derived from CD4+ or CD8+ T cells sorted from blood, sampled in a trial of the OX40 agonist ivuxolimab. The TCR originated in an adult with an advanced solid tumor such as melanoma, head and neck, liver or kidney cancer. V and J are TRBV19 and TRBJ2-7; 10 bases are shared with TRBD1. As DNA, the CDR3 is TGTGCCAGTGGGACAGGGGACTACGAGCAGTACTTC. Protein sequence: CASGTGDYEQYF.